The clone carrying this TCR beta chain was picked up one time. What it binds is not known. This entry comes from a study of CD8 T cells in Susac syndrome. General observations from the study: The study admitted that it had a relatively small number of individuals in its TCR sequencing and HLA analysis.

CDR1 is SGHRS and CDR2 is YFSETQ in the germline V gene. This CDR3 comprises 15 residues. V gave up 0 bases and J gave up 2 bases; unmatched junction bases: 4. The authors carried out high-throughput sequencing of TCR beta. They applied it to CD8+ and CD4+ T cells obtained from blood. CD8+ and CD4+ T cells were negatively isolated; TEMRA cells were FACS-enriched. An amount of RNA that ranged from roughly 0.5 to 1 ug was reverse transcribed with random hexamers. With immunoSEQ multiplex PCR, TCR beta CDR3 was amplified across 54 Vbeta and 13 Jbeta. TCRdb ran MiXCR on the immunoSEQ multiplex PCR reads and lists one entry per CDR3 protein. Among about 190,000 distinct CDR3 sequences listed, approximately 94% were seen once.

The J gene is TRBJ1-2, the V gene TRBV5-1, with 7 positions matching TRBD1. Input material: CD4+ T cells from PBMCs. This TCR derives from a human donor in good health. Here the CDR3 reads CASSLGDSINYGYTF. DNA of the CDR3: TGCGCCAGCAGCTTGGGGGACAGCATAAACTATGGCTACACCTTC.